The 2 T cell receptor beta chains presented below share a single source sample, sequenced in a study of blood T cells in healthy people across ages. A J-beta primer mix and a sample-barcoded 5' primer were used in a second PCR of about 7 to 12 cycles. TCRdb reprocessed the 5' RACE reads via MiXCR and lists one record per CDR3 protein. The sample shows 750,000 to 850,000 distinct CDR3 sequences, roughly 25% of them seen only once. These sequences were also reported in another study, on T cells of mothers and their children.

Sequenced: blood. Every receptor here comes from a boy aged 5-17 years in good health.

This clonotype was seen a handful of times. V usage is TRBV20-1 and J usage is TRBJ2-1, with 12 bases matching TRBD2. There are 18 residues in the CDR3. Germline assignment: CDR1 DFQATT and CDR2 SNEGSKA (reference sequence). V lost 3 bases and J lost 1; bases outside the gene matches: 10. The CDR3 reads CSASQASGRDTSYNEQFF. The DNA of the CDR3 is TGCAGTGCTAGTCAAGCTAGCGGGAGGGATACGTCCTACAATGAGCAGTTCTTC.

The sample holds many counts of this clonotype. One junction end disagrees with the germline gene, perhaps due to a read error. Written as DNA, the CDR3 is TGCGCCAGCAGGTTGGGACACGGTAGCAATCAGCCCCAGCATTTT. This encodes CASRLGHGSNQPQHF. The chain links TRBV5-1 to TRBJ1-5; D possibly corresponds to TRBD1 (6 bases). From germline, CDR1 is SGHRS and CDR2 YFSETQ. The CDR3 is 15 amino acids.